This T cell receptor (beta chain) was captured by sequencing in a study of blood T cell repertoires in COVID-19. For the study at large: Sites across the United States, Italy and Spain contributed samples from acute and convalescent COVID-19. T cells, B-cell-depleted T cells, or PBMCs supplied cDNA or gDNA.

Trimming removed 1 base from V and 4 bases from J; junction bases left unmatched: 5. CDR1 and CDR2 from the germline V gene are SEHNR and FQNEAQ (reference sequence). The CDR3 totals 15 residues. Per the original data handling: Amplified reference gene primers provided the basis for estimating nucleated cell counts. Sequenced by immunoSEQ multiplex PCR; TCRdb stores in-frame clones only, minus some. That table supplies the V and J calls and clone size; D and trimming were determined from the DNA. The data hold around 46,000 clones, with approximately 85% observed a single time. The sequenced material came from peripheral blood. The chain recombines TRBV7-9 with TRBJ2-7, with TRBD1 matching 9 bases. The clonotype comes from a man aged 35 to 55 with acute or convalescent COVID-19. The CDR3 reads CASSLEGQGFYEQYF. CDR3 nucleotides: TGTGCCAGCAGCTTAGAGGGACAGGGATTTTACGAGCAGTACTTC.